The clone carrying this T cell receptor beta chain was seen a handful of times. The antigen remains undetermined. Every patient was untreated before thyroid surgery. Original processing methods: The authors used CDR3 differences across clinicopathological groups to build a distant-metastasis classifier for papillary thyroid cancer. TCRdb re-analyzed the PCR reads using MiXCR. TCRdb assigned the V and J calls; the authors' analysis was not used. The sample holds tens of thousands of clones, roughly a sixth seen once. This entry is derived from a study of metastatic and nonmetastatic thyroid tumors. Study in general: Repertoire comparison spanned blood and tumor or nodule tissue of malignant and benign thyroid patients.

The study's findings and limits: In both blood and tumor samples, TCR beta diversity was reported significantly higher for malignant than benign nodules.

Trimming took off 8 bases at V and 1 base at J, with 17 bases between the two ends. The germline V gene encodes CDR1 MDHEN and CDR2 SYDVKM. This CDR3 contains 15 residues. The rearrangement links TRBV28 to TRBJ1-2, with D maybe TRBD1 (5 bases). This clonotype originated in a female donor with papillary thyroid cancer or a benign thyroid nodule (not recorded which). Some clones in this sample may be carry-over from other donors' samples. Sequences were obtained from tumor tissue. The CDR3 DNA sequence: TGTGCCAGCCACGCAGCGGGACGGTTTAACTATGGCTACACCTTC. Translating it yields CASHAAGRFNYGYTF.